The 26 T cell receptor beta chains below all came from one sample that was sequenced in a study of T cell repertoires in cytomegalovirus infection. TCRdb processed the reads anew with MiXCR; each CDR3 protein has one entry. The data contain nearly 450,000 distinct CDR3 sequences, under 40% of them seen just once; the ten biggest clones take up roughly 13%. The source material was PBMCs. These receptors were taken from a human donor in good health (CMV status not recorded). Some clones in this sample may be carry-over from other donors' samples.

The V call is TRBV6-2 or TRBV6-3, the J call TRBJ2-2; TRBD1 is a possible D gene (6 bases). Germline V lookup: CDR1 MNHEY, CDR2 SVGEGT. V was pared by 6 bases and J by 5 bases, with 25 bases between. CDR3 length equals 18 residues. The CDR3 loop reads CASSSSPLLTGPTGELFF. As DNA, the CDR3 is TGTGCCAGCAGCTCTAGCCCCCTCCTGACAGGCCCAACCGGGGAGCTGTTTTTT.

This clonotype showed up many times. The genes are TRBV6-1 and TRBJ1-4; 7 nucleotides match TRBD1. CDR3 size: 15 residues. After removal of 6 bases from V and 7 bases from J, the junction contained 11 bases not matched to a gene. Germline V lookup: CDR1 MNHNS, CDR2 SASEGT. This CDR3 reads CASRSNDRVAEKLFF. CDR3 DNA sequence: TGTGCCAGCAGATCGAACGACAGGGTGGCTGAAAAACTGTTTTTT.

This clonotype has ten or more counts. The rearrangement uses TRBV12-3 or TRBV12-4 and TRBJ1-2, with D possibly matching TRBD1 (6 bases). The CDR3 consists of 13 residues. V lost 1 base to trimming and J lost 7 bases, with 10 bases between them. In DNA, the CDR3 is TGTGCCAGCAGTTTAGTTTACAGGGTTGGCTACACCTTC. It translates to CASSLVYRVGYTF.

CDR3 sequence: CASSLNKGGQETQYF. The CDR3, as DNA: TGTGCCAGCAGCCTAAATAAGGGGGGGCAAGAGACCCAGTACTTC. This rearrangement joins TRBV9 to TRBJ2-5, with D possibly matching TRBD2 (7 bases). The CDR3 covers 15 residues. V gave up 4 bases and J gave up 2 bases, with 15 bases separating them. The V gene's germline CDR1 is SGDLS and CDR2 YYNGEE.

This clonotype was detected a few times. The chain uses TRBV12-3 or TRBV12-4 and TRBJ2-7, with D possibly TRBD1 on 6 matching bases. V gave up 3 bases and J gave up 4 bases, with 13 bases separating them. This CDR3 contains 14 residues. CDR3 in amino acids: CASSLPGVAYEQYF. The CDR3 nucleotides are TGTGCCAGCAGTTTGCCAGGGGTGGCGTACGAGCAGTACTTC.

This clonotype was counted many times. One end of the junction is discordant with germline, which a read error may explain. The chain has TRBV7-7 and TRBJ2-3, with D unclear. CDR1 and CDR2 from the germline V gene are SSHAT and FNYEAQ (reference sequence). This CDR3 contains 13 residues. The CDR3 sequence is CASSFGHSDTQYF. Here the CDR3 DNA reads TGTGCTAGCAGCTTCGGTCATTCAGATACGCAGTATTTT.

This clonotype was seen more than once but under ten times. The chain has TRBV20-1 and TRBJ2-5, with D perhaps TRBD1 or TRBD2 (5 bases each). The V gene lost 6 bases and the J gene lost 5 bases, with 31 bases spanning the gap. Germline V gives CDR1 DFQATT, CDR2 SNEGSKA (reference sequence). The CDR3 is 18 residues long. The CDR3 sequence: CSALPGGQGGKTGETQYF. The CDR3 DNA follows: TGCAGTGCCCTCCCGGGTGGGCAGGGTGGCAAAACGGGGGAGACCCAGTACTTC.

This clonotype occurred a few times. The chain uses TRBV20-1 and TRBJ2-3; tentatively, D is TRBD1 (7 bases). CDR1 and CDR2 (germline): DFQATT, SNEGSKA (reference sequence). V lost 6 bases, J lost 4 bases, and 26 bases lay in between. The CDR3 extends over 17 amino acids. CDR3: CSAGTVILFPGADTQYF. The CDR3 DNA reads TGCAGTGCGGGGACAGTCATCCTTTTCCCGGGGGCAGATACGCAGTATTTT.

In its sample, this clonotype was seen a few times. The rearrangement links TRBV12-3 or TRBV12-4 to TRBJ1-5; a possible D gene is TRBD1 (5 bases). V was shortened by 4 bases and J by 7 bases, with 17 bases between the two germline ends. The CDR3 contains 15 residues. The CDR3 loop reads CASSWTKGNTQPQHF. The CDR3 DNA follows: TGTGCCAGCAGTTGGACAAAGGGGAACACCCAGCCCCAGCATTTT.

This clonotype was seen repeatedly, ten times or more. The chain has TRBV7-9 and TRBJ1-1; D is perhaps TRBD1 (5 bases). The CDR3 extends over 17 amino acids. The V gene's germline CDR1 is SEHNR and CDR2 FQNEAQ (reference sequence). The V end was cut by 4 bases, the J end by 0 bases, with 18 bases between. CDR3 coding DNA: TGTGCCAGCAGCTATTTACAGGAGACAAACATGAACACTGAAGCTTTCTTT. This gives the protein CASSYLQETNMNTEAFF.

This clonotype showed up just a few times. The DNA of the CDR3 is TGTGCCAGCAGCTTACCAGGGGCTCAGCCCCAGCATTTT. It yields the protein CASSLPGAQPQHF. The rearrangement links TRBV7-2 to TRBJ1-5; TRBD1 is a possible D gene (6 bases). Trimming took off 2 bases at V and 6 bases at J, with 8 bases between the two ends. CDR1 and CDR2 from the germline V gene are SGHTA and FQGNSA. CDR3 length equals 13 residues.

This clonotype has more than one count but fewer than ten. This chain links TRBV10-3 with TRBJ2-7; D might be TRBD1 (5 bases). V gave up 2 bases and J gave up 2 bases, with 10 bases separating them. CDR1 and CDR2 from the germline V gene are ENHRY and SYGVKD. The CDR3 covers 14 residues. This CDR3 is CAISEGRTTYEQYF. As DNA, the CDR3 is TGTGCCATCAGTGAGGGACGGACAACCTACGAGCAGTACTTC.

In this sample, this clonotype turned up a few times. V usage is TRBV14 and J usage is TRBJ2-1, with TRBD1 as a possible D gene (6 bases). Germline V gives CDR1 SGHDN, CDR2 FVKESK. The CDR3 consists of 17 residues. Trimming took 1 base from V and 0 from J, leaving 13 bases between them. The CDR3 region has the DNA TGTGCCAGCAGCCAAGTGGTTCAGACAGGCTCCTACAATGAGCAGTTCTTC. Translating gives CASSQVVQTGSYNEQFF.

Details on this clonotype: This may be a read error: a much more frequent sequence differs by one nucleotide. The CDR3 coding sequence is TGTGCCAGCAGGGATCCGTGGAGGGAAATACTGTTTTTT. Translated, it gives CASRDPWREILFF. This chain uses TRBV6-6 with TRBJ1-4; no reliable D call. CDR3 length: 13 residues. Germline V gives CDR1 MNHNY, CDR2 SVGAGI (reference sequence).

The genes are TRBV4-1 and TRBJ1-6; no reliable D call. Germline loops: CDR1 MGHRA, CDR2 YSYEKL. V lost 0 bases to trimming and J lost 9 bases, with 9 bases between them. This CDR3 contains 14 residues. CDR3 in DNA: TGCGCCAGCAGCCAAGAGCAGTTGTTTTCACCCCTCCACTTT. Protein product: CASSQEQLFSPLHF.

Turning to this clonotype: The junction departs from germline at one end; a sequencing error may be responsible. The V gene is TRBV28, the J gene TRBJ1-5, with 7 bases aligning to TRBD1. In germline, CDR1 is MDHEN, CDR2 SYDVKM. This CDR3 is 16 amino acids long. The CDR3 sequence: CASSLQGPRSNQPQPF. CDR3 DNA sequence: TGTGCCAGCAGTCTACAGGGGCCGCGTAGCAATCAGCCCCAGCCTTTT.

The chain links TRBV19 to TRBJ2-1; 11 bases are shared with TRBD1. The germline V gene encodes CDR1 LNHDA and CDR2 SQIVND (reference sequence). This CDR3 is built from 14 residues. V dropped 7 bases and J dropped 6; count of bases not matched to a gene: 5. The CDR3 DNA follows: TGTGCCAGTAATAAGGGACAGGGGGTCAATGAGCAGTTCTTC. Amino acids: CASNKGQGVNEQFF.

The CDR3 reads CSASVAVNQPQHF. CDR3 coding DNA: TGCAGTGCTAGTGTGGCAGTCAATCAGCCCCAGCATTTT. The chain recombines TRBV20-1 with TRBJ1-5; no clear D gene. V was clipped by 3 bases and J by 3 bases, with 9 bases between them. The germline gives CDR1 DFQATT, CDR2 SNEGSKA (reference sequence). CDR3 size: 13 residues.

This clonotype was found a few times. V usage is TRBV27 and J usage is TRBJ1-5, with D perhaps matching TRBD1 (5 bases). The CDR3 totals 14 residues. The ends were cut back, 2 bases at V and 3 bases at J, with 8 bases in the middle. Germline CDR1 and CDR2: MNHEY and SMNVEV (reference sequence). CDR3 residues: CASSLKGLNQPQHF. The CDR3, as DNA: TGTGCCAGCAGTTTAAAGGGGCTCAATCAGCCCCAGCATTTT.

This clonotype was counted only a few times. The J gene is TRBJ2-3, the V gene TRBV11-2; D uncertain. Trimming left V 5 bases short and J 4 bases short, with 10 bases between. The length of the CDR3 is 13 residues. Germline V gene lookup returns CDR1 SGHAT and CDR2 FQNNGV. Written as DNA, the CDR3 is TGTGCCAGCAGCCCCCGAGCAGCAGATACGCAGTATTTT. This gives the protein CASSPRAADTQYF.

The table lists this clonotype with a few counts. CDR3 amino acids: CASSGLAGTYNEQFF. The CDR3 DNA sequence: TGTGCCAGCAGTGGTCTAGCGGGGACCTACAATGAGCAGTTCTTC. The chain is built from TRBV25-1 and TRBJ2-1; 9 nucleotides agree with TRBD2. The ends lost 4 bases at V and 2 bases at J; junction bases unmatched: 3. Germline CDR1 MGHDK, CDR2 SYGVNS. The CDR3 spans 15 residues.

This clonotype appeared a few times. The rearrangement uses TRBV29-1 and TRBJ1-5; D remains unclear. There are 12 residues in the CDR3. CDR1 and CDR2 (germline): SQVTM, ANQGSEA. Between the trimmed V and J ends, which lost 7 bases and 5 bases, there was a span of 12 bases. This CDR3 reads CSASIEDQPQHF. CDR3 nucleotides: TGCAGCGCCTCAATCGAGGATCAGCCCCAGCATTTT. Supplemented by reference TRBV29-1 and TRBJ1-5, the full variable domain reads SAVISQKPSRDICQRGTSLTIQCQVDSQVTMMFWYRQQPGQSLTLIATANQGSEATYESGFVIDKFPISRPNLTFSTLTVSNMSPEDSSIYLCSASIEDQPQHFGDGTRLSIL.

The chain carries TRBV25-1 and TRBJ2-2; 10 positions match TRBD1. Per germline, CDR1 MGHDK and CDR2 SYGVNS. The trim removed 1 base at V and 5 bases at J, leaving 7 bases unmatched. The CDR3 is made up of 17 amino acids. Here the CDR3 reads CASSEWKTGGYTGELFF. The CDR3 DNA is TGTGCCAGCAGTGAATGGAAGACAGGGGGCTATACCGGGGAGCTGTTTTTT.

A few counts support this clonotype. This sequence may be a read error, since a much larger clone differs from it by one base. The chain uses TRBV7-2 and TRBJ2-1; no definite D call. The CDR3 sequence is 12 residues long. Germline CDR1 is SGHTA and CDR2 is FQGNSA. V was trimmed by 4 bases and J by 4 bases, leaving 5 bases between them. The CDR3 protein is CASSYLYNEQFF. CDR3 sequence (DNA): TGTGCCAGCAGCTACTTATACAATGAGCAGTTCTTC.

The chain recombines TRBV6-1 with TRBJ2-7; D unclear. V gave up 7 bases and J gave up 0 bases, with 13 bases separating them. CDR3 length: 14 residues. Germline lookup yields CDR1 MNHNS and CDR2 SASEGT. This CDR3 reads CASTETESSYEQYF. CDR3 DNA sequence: TGTGCCAGCACCGAAACAGAGAGCTCCTACGAGCAGTACTTC.

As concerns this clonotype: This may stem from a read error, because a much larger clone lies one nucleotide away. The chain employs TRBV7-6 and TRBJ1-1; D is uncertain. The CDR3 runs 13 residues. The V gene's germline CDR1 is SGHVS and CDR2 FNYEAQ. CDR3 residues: CASSLQENAEAFF. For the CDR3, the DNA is TGTGCCAGCAGCTTACAGGAGAACGCTGAAGCTTTCTTT.